The next 23 T cell receptor beta chains were all read from a single sample in a study of T cells in Graves' hyperthyroidism and ophthalmopathy. TCR beta CDR3 regions were amplified from RNA transcripts. The HTBI primer set drove a first-round RT-PCR of the TCR CDR3. TCRdb called the multiplex PCR reads again in MiXCR, with one record for every CDR3 protein. The sample has hundreds of thousands of distinct CDR3 sequences; less than 25% are singletons. Sequences were obtained from blood. These receptors all come from a man younger than 45 with Graves' ophthalmopathy.

This clonotype was observed at least ten times. The chain employs TRBV7-2 and TRBJ1-1, with TRBD1 matching 9 bases. The V gene's germline CDR1 is SGHTA and CDR2 FQGNSA. J was trimmed by 7 bases and V by 4 bases; bases with no gene match: 10. The CDR3 sequence is 15 residues long. As DNA, the CDR3 is TGTGCCAGCAGCTCGGGGGACAGGGAGTTGGATGAAGCTTTCTTT. Translating gives CASSSGDRELDEAFF.

At least ten counts were recorded for this clonotype. The rearrangement joins TRBV20-1 to TRBJ2-3; no firm D call. Germline lookup yields CDR1 DFQATT and CDR2 SNEGSKA (reference sequence). The V and J ends lost 3 bases and 3 bases respectively, with 13 bases between them. This CDR3 spans 14 amino acids. The CDR3 nucleotides are TGCAGTGCTAGGGTTAGCACCTCGACAGATACGCAGTATTTT. This encodes CSARVSTSTDTQYF.

J is TRBJ2-6 and V is TRBV7-2, with 7 bases that match TRBD1. Germline lookup yields CDR1 SGHTA and CDR2 FQGNSA. V was clipped by 6 bases and J by 0 bases; unmatched bases: 11. This CDR3 is 18 amino acids long. CDR3 in DNA: TGTGCCAGCAGTACCACCGGGACAGACATCTCTGGGGCCAACGTCCTGACTTTC. Amino acid sequence: CASSTTGTDISGANVLTF.

This clonotype was seen many times. The chain joins TRBV11-2 to TRBJ2-3; 7 bases are shared with TRBD1. J gave up 4 bases and V 1 base, and 5 bases lay outside the gene matches. The CDR3 is 15 residues long. Germline V gene data show CDR1 as SGHAT and CDR2 as FQNNGV. The CDR3 loop is CASSLGPGGADTQYF. The DNA for the CDR3 is TGTGCCAGCAGCTTAGGGCCAGGGGGAGCAGATACGCAGTATTTT. The full variable domain, its missing parts supplied by reference TRBV11-2 and TRBJ2-3, is EAGVAQSPRYKIIEKRQSVAFWCNPISGHATLYWYQQILGQGPKLLIQFQNNGVVDDSQLPKDRFSAERLKGVDSTLKIQPAKLEDSAVYLCASSLGPGGADTQYFGPGTRLTVL.

The gene calls are TRBV28 and TRBJ1-5, with D perhaps matching TRBD1 (5 bases). CDR3 length: 15 amino acids. The germline CDR1 and CDR2 sequences are MDHEN and SYDVKM. Trimming removed 5 bases at V and 15 bases at J, with 26 bases between. The CDR3 region has the DNA TGTGCCAGCAGTCCCCCGGGGCCTGGGACTTCCTGGGGGCATTTT. As protein: CASSPPGPGTSWGHF.

This clonotype has only a few counts. This sequence joins TRBV7-2 and TRBJ2-1; the D is unclear. The CDR3 contains 14 residues. The V gene's germline CDR1 is SGHTA and CDR2 FQGNSA. Trimming stripped 5 bases from V and 9 bases from J, with 17 bases between. CDR3 nucleotide sequence: TGTGCCAGCAGCCCCACTCCCCTGTATAGTGAGCAGTTCTTC. Translated, it gives CASSPTPLYSEQFF.

This clonotype has at least ten counts. The genes are TRBV20-1 and TRBJ1-1; possibly TRBD1 for D (5 bases). CDR1 DFQATT and CDR2 SNEGSKA come from the germline V gene (reference sequence). Deletions cut 1 base from V and 4 bases from J, with 16 bases between. The CDR3 consists of 15 residues. As DNA, the CDR3 is TGCAGTGCTAGAGTTGGGACCCGGCGGGGCACTGAAGCTTTCTTT. Translated, it gives CSARVGTRRGTEAFF.

The chain has TRBV30 and TRBJ1-1; weak D call: TRBD1 (6 bases). The CDR3 has 14 residues. Trimming pared 4 bases from V and 5 bases from J, leaving 17 bases between. Germline CDR1 and CDR2: GTSNPN and SVGIG (reference sequence). Here the CDR3 reads CAWTGNGGKTEAFF. The CDR3 nucleotides are TGTGCCTGGACCGGCAACGGGGGCAAAACTGAAGCTTTCTTT. Looking up the rest from reference TRBV30 and TRBJ1-1 gives the full variable domain: SQTIHQWPATLVQPVGSPLSLECTVEGTSNPNLYWYRQAAGRGLQLLFYSVGIGQISSEVPQNLSASRPQDRQFILSSKKLLLSDSGFYLCAWTGNGGKTEAFFGQGTRLTVV.

V usage is TRBV15 and J usage is TRBJ1-5; D remains unclear. Deletions cut 0 bases from V and 4 bases from J, with 4 bases between. From germline, CDR1 is LNHNV and CDR2 YYDKDF (reference sequence). This CDR3 contains 13 residues. This CDR3 reads CATSREPNQPQHF. CDR3 nucleotide sequence: TGTGCCACCAGCAGAGAACCAAATCAGCCCCAGCATTTT.

In its sample, this clonotype was seen a few times. The chain combines TRBV9 with TRBJ2-6, with 10 bases matching TRBD2. The CDR3 sequence is 19 residues long. Looked up from germline, CDR1 is SGDLS and CDR2 is YYNGEE. The V segment lost 4 bases and the J segment 0 bases; nucleotides outside the gene matches: 10. In nucleotides, the CDR3 is TGTGCCAGCAGCCTCGGACTAGCGGACACGATCTCTGGGGCCAACGTCCTGACTTTC. Amino acids: CASSLGLADTISGANVLTF.

V and J are TRBV20-1 and TRBJ1-5; 10 positions match TRBD1. This CDR3 contains 15 residues. The V gene's germline CDR1 is DFQATT and CDR2 SNEGSKA (reference sequence). The V segment lost 1 base and the J segment 3 bases; nucleotides outside the gene matches: 3. The CDR3 reads CSARADRGYNQPQHF. Here the CDR3 DNA reads TGCAGTGCTAGAGCGGACAGGGGGTACAATCAGCCCCAGCATTTT.

Comment on this clonotype: A much more abundant neighbour one base away suggests this may be a read error. The V and J genes are TRBV18 and TRBJ2-7, with TRBD1 identical over 9 bases. The J segment lost 5 bases and the V segment lost 3 bases, leaving 5 bases of the junction unmatched. There are 14 residues in the CDR3. CDR1 is KGHSH, CDR2 LQKENI, per germline. In DNA, the CDR3 is TGTGCCAGCTCACCGGACAGGGGACTCGACGAGCAGTACTTC. Its translation is CASSPDRGLDEQYF.

CDR3 protein: CASRTTGGRRQPQHF. The CDR3, as DNA: TGTGCCAGCAGAACCACAGGGGGCCGGAGGCAGCCCCAGCATTTT. The chain links TRBV6-2 or TRBV6-3 to TRBJ1-5; 9 bases map to TRBD1. Per the germline V gene, CDR1 is MNHEY and CDR2 is SVGEGT. Trimming took 6 bases from V and 7 from J; bases not matched to a gene: 10. This CDR3 comprises 15 residues.

This clonotype occurred a few times. DNA of the CDR3: TGTGCCAGCAGTTGGGAAATGGGAGGGTGCTACGAGCAGTACTTC. It encodes CASSWEMGGCYEQYF. The chain uses TRBV12-3 or TRBV12-4 and TRBJ2-7; 7 bases are shared with TRBD2. J was trimmed by 3 bases and V by 4 bases; bases with no gene match: 9. This CDR3 is built from 15 residues.

This clonotype was found a few times. CDR3 in amino acids: CASSSLAAPRETQYF. The CDR3 region has the DNA TGTGCCAGCAGCTCACTAGCGGCCCCCAGGGAGACCCAGTACTTC. This chain connects TRBV7-2 to TRBJ2-5; 8 nucleotides agree with TRBD2. Germline V gene data show CDR1 as SGHTA and CDR2 as FQGNSA. The CDR3 length is 15 residues. V lost 4 bases to trimming and J lost 5 bases; unmatched junction nucleotides: 9.

In regard to this clonotype: Germline is not matched at one junction end, which may reflect a read error. This chain links TRBV20-1 with TRBJ2-3; TRBD2 agrees at 16 bases. The CDR3 runs to 15 residues. Germline loops: CDR1 DFQATT, CDR2 SNEGSKA (reference sequence). DNA of the CDR3: TGCAGTGCTACGGGACTAGCGGGAGGGCCAGATACGCGGTATTTT. It specifies CSATGLAGGPDTRYF.

This clonotype was seen only a few times. The chain is built from TRBV28 and TRBJ2-3; no clear D gene. CDR3 length: 17 residues. V lost 2 bases and J 0 bases, leaving 15 bases between the germline ends. In germline, CDR1 is MDHEN, CDR2 SYDVKM. CDR3 protein: CASSLALQQTSTDTQYF. CDR3 bases: TGTGCCAGCAGTTTAGCTCTACAGCAGACTAGCACAGATACGCAGTATTTT.

The V gene is TRBV24-1, the J gene TRBJ1-1, with D perhaps TRBD1 (6 bases). Germline V gene lookup returns CDR1 KGHDR and CDR2 SFDVKD. V gave up 2 bases and J gave up 4 bases, with 16 bases separating them. This CDR3 is built from 16 residues. DNA of the CDR3: TGTGCCACCAGTGATTCAAACTCGGGGGCTTTCACTGAAGCTTTCTTT. Amino acids: CATSDSNSGAFTEAFF.

The CDR3 nucleotides read TGTGCCAGCAGTCCCCCACGGGGAGATCTGCACGAGCAGTACTTC. Its translation is CASSPPRGDLHEQYF. This chain joins TRBV28 and TRBJ2-7; possible D gene TRBD2, 5 bases. V was shortened by 5 bases and J by 5 bases, with 19 bases between the two germline ends. CDR3 length: 15 amino acids. Germline V gives CDR1 MDHEN, CDR2 SYDVKM.

This clonotype was counted many times. The chain couples TRBV11-2 to TRBJ2-5, with 10 positions matching TRBD1. Germline V gene sequence: CDR1 SGHAT, CDR2 FQNNGV. Trimming cost V 5 bases and J 4 bases; bases outside gene matches: 10. This CDR3 region has 16 residues. CDR3 sequence reads: CASSLSGTGVIETQYF. The CDR3 DNA sequence: TGTGCCAGCAGCCTCTCCGGGACAGGGGTTATAGAGACCCAGTACTTC. The full variable domain, with the rest looked up from reference TRBV11-2 and TRBJ2-5, is EAGVAQSPRYKIIEKRQSVAFWCNPISGHATLYWYQQILGQGPKLLIQFQNNGVVDDSQLPKDRFSAERLKGVDSTLKIQPAKLEDSAVYLCASSLSGTGVIETQYFGPGTRLLVL.

The gene calls are TRBV7-8 and TRBJ2-5; 7 bases fit TRBD1. Germline values: CDR1 SGHVS, CDR2 FQNEAQ. The CDR3 is 15 amino acids. With V trimmed by 4 bases and J by 2 bases, 7 bases remained unmatched. The chain's CDR3 is CASSSPGQWQETQYF. The CDR3 DNA is TGTGCCAGCAGCTCCCCGGGACAGTGGCAAGAGACCCAGTACTTC. The variable domain in full, with the rest retrieved from reference TRBV7-8 and TRBJ2-5, is GAGVSQSPRYKVAKRGQDVALRCDPISGHVSLFWYQQALGQGPEFLTYFQNEAQLDKSGLPSDRFFAERPEGSVSTLKIQRTQQEDSAVYLCASSSPGQWQETQYFGPGTRLLVL.

J is TRBJ2-1 and V is TRBV19, with TRBD2 matching over 7 bases. V was clipped by 3 bases and J by 1 base; unmatched bases: 12. Germline CDR1 and CDR2: LNHDA and SQIVND (reference sequence). The CDR3 has 18 amino acids. The DNA for the CDR3 is TGTGCCAGTAGTATTAGCGCTAGCGGATATCTATCCTACAATGAGCAGTTCTTC. Its translation: CASSISASGYLSYNEQFF.

This clonotype was counted only a few times. This chain joins TRBV20-1 and TRBJ2-7; D is ambiguous. CDR3 size: 12 residues. With 3 bases removed from V and 3 bases from J, the gap between germline ends came to 9 bases. Per germline, CDR1 DFQATT and CDR2 SNEGSKA (reference sequence). DNA for the CDR3: TGCAGTGCTAGCCCCCTGGTCTACGAGCAGTACTTC. This gives the protein CSASPLVYEQYF.